This paragraph reports one TCR beta chain. Unique molecular identifiers were affixed to single, distinct cDNA molecules. A single record per CDR3 protein comes from TCRdb applying MiXCR to the 5' RACE reads. The sample shows under 85,000 distinct CDR3 sequences, roughly 15% of them seen only once. These data are taken from a study of early T cells in non-severe SARS-CoV-2 infection. Trimming at V came to 9 bases and at J to 3 bases, leaving 2 bases not matched to a gene. The CDR3 runs 11 residues. The germline CDR1 and CDR2 sequences are SGHNT and YYREEE (reference sequence). The material sequenced was whole blood, taken at baseline. The chain joins TRBV5-4 to TRBJ1-1, with 7 positions matching TRBD1. The sequence was obtained from an adult who was a healthcare worker with PCR-confirmed SARS-CoV-2 infection or an uninfected control (not recorded which). In DNA form, the CDR3 reads TGTGCCACCAGGGGGGACACTGAAGCTTTCTTT. Its protein product is CATRGDTEAFF.